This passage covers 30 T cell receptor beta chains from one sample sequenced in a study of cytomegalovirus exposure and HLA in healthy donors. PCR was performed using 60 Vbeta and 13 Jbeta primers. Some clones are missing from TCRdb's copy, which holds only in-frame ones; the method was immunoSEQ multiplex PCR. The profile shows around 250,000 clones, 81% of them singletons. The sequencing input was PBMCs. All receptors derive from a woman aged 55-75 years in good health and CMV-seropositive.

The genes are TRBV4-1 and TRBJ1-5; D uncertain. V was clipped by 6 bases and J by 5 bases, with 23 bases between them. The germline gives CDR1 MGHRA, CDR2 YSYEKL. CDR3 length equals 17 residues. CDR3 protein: CASRGHRGGREDQPQHF. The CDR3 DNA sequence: TGCGCCAGCAGGGGCCATCGGGGAGGGCGGGAGGATCAGCCCCAGCATTTT.

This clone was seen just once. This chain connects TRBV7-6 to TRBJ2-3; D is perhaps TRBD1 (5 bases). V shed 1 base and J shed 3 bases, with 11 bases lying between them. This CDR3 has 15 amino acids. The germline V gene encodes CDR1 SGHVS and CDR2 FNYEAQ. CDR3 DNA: TGTGCCAGCAGCTTAGGGGGCTCACCAACAGATACGCAGTATTTT. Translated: CASSLGGSPTDTQYF.

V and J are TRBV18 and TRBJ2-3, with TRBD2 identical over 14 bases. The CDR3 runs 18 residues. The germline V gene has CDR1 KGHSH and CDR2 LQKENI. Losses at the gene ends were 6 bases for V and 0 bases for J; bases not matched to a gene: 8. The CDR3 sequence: CASSRGLAGGPSTDTQYF. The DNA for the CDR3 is TGTGCCAGCTCCCGCGGACTAGCGGGAGGCCCTAGCACAGATACGCAGTATTTT.

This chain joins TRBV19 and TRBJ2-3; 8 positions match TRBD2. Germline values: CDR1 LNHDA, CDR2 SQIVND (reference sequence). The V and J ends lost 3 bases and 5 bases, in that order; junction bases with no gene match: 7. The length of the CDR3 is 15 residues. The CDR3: CASSMQRGIRDTQYF. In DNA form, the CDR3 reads TGTGCCAGTAGTATGCAGCGGGGGATAAGAGATACGCAGTATTTT.

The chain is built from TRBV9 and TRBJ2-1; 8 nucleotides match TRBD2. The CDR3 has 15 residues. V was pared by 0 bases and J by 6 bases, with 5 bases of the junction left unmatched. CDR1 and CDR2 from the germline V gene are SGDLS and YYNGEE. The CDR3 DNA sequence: TGTGCCAGCAGCGTAGGGACTAGCCGGAGCAATGAGCAGTTCTTC. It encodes CASSVGTSRSNEQFF. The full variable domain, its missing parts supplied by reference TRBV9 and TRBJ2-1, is DSGVTQTPKHLITATGQRVTLRCSPRSGDLSVYWYQQSLDQGLQFLIQYYNGEERAKGNILERFSAQQFPDLHSELNLSSLELGDSALYFCASSVGTSRSNEQFFGPGTRLTVL.

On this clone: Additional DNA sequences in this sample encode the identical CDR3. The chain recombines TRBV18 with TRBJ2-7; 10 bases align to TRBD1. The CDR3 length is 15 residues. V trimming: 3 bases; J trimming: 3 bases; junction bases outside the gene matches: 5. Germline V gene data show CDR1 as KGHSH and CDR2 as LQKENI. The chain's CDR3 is CASSPPGQGFYEQYF. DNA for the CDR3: TGTGCCAGCTCACCTCCGGGACAGGGGTTCTACGAGCAGTACTTC.

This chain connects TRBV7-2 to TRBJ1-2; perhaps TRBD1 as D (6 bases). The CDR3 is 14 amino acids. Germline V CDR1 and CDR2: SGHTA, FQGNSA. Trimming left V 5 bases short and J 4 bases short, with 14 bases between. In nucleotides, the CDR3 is TGTGCCAGCAGCCCCCGACAGGATTCCTATGGCTACACCTTC. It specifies CASSPRQDSYGYTF.

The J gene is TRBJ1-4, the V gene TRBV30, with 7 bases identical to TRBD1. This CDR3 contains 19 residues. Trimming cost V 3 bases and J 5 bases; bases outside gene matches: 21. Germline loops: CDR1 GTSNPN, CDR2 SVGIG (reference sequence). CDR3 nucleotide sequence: TGTGCCTGGAGCACCTCCGGCGCCATAGGTGGAGGGGGCAATGAAAAACTGTTTTTT. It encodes CAWSTSGAIGGGGNEKLFF.

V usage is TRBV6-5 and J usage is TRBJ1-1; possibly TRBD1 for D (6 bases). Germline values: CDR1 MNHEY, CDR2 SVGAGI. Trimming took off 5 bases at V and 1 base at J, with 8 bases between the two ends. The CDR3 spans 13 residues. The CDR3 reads CASSGQSNTEAFF. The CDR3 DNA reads TGTGCCAGCAGTGGACAGTCGAACACTGAAGCTTTCTTT.

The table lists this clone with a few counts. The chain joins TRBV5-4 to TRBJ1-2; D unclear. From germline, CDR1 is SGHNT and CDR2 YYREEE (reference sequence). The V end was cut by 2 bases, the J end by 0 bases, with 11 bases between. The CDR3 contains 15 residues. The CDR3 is CASSFDQQTNYGYTF. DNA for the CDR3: TGTGCCAGCAGCTTCGATCAACAGACTAACTATGGCTACACCTTC.

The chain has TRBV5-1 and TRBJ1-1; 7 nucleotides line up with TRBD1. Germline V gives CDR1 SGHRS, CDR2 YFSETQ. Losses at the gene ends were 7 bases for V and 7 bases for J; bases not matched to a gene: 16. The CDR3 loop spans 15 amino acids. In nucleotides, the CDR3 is TGCGCCAGCCGGTGGGGTCCAACAGGGGACCGTGAAGCTTTCTTT. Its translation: CASRWGPTGDREAFF.

The CDR3 DNA sequence: TGTGCCAGCAGTGAAGTTGGAGGGGCTGGAAACACCATATATTTT. Residues: CASSEVGGAGNTIYF. V and J are TRBV6-1 and TRBJ1-3, with D perhaps TRBD1 (5 bases). The V gene lost 1 base and the J gene lost 2 bases, with 9 bases spanning the gap. The CDR3 is 15 residues long. Per the germline V gene, CDR1 is MNHNS and CDR2 is SASEGT.

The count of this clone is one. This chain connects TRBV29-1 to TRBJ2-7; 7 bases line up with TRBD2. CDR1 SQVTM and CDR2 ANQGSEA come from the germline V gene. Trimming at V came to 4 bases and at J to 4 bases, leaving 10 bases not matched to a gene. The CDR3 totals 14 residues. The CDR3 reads CSVAIPGLHYEQYF. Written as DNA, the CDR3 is TGCAGCGTTGCTATCCCGGGACTACATTACGAGCAGTACTTC.

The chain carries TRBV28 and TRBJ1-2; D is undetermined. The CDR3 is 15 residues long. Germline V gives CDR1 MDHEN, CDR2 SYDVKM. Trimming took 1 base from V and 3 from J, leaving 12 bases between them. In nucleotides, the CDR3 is TGTGCCAGCAGTTTATCAGTCGGCGGCGACTATGGCTACACCTTC. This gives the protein CASSLSVGGDYGYTF.

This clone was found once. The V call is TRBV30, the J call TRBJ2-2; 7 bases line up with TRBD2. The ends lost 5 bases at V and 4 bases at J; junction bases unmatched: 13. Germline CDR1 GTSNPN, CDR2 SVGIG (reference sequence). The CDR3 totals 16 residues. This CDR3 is CAWGRAGLVGTGELFF. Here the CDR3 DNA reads TGTGCCTGGGGACGGGCCGGACTAGTCGGCACCGGGGAGCTGTTTTTT.

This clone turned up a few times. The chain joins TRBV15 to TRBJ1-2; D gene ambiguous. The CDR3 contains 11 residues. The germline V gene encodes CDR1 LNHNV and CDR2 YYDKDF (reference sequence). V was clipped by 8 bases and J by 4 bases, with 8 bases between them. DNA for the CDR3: TGTGCCACCTTCTCCCCCTATGGCTACACCTTC. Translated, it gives CATFSPYGYTF.

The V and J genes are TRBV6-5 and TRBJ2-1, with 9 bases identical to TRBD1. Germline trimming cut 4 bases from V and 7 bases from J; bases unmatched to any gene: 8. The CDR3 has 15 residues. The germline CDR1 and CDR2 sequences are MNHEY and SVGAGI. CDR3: CASSLSGTGRNEQFF. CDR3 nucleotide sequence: TGTGCCAGCAGTTTATCCGGGACAGGGAGGAATGAGCAGTTCTTC.

The CDR3 DNA follows: TGCGCCAGCAGCCAAGTCCGGGATCCAAGGGACACCATATATTTT. Its protein product is CASSQVRDPRDTIYF. V is TRBV4-1 and J is TRBJ1-3; no definite D call. The V gene's germline CDR1 is MGHRA and CDR2 YSYEKL. The CDR3 has 15 residues. V lost 1 base, J lost 8 bases, and 15 bases lay in between.

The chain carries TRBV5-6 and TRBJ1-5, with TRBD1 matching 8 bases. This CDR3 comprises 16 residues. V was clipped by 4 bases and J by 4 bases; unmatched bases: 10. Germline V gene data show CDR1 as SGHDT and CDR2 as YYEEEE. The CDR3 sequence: CASSPGRQGQNQPQHF. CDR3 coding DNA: TGTGCCAGCAGCCCGGGCCGACAGGGGCAAAATCAGCCCCAGCATTTT. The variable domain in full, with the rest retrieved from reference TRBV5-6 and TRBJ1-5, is DAGVTQSPTHLIKTRGQQVTLRCSPKSGHDTVSWYQQALGQGPQFIFQYYEEEERQRGNFPDRFSGHQFPNYSSELNVNALLLGDSALYLCASSPGRQGQNQPQHFGDGTRLSIL.

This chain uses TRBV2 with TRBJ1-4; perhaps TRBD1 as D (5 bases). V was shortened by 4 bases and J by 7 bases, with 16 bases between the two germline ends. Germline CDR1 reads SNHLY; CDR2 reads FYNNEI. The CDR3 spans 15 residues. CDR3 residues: CASSGQGGSGEKLFF. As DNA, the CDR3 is TGTGCCAGCAGTGGCCAGGGAGGGTCCGGTGAAAAACTGTTTTTT.

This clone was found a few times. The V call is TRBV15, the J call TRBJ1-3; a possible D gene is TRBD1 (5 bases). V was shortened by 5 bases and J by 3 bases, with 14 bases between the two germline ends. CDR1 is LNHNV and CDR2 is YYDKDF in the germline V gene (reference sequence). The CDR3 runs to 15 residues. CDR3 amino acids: CATSPGRGFGNTIYF. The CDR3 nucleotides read TGTGCCACCAGCCCAGGGCGGGGATTTGGAAACACCATATATTTT.

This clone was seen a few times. The CDR3 reads CASGGLNTEAFF. In nucleotides, the CDR3 is TGTGCCAGCGGGGGCCTGAACACTGAAGCTTTCTTT. This chain links TRBV14 with TRBJ1-1, with a weak D call TRBD1 (6 bases). V lost 8 bases to trimming and J lost 0 bases, with 7 bases between them. There are 12 residues in the CDR3. Germline CDR1 SGHDN, CDR2 FVKESK.

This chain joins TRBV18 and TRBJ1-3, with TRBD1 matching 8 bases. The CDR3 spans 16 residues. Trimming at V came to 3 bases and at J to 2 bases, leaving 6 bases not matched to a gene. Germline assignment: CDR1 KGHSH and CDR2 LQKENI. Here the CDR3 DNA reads TGTGCCAGCTCACCGAGGACAGGGCAAACTGGAAACACCATATATTTT. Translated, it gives CASSPRTGQTGNTIYF.

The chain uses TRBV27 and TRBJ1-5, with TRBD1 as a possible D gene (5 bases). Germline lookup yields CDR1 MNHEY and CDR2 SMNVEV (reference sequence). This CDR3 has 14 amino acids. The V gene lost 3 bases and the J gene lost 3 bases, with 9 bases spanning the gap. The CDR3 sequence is CASSLQGSNQPQHF. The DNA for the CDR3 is TGTGCCAGCAGTTTGCAGGGTTCCAATCAGCCCCAGCATTTT.

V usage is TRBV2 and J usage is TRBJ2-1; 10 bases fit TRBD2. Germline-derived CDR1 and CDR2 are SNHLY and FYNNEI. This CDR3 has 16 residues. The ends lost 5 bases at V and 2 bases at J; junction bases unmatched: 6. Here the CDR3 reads CASSTLAGGPYNEQFF. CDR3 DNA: TGTGCCAGCAGTACCTTAGCGGGAGGTCCCTACAATGAGCAGTTCTTC.

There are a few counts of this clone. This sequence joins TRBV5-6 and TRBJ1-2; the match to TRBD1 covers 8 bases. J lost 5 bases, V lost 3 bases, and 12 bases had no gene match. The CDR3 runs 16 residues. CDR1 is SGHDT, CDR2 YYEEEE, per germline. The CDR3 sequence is CASSSTTGAPFYGYTF. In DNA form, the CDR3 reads TGTGCCAGCAGCTCTACGACAGGGGCTCCTTTTTATGGCTACACCTTC.

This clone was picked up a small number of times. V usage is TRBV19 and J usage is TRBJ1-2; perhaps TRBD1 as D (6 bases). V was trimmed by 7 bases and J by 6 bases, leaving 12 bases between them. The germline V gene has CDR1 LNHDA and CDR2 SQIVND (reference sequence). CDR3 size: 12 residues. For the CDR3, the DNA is TGTGCCAGTAAAGGGGGATGGGATGGCTACACCTTC. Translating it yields CASKGGWDGYTF.

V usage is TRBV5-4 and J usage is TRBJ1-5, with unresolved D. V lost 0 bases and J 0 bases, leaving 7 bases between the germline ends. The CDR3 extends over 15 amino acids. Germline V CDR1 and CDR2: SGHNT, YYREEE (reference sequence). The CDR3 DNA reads TGTGCCAGCAGCTTGGGTCCCTTTAGCAATCAGCCCCAGCATTTT. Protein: CASSLGPFSNQPQHF.

In DNA, the CDR3 is TGTGCCAGCTCTCACAGGAAGAGTGAAAAACTGTTTTTT. Translating it yields CASSHRKSEKLFF. The chain combines TRBV2 with TRBJ1-4; D possibly corresponds to TRBD1 (5 bases). This CDR3 has 13 residues. In germline, CDR1 is SNHLY, CDR2 FYNNEI. V lost 8 bases and J 7 bases, leaving 14 bases between the germline ends.

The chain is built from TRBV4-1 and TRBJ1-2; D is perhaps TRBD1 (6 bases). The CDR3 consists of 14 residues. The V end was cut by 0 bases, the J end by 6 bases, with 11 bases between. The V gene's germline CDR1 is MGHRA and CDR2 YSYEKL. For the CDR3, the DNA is TGCGCCAGCAGCCAAGACAGGGGAAGTGATGGCTACACCTTC. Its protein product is CASSQDRGSDGYTF.